The entry below gives a single T cell receptor beta chain sequence along with its context. Its antigen is unknown. The data stem from a study of T cell responses to AZD1222 COVID-19 vaccine. Between the trimmed V and J ends, which lost 5 bases and 4 bases, there was a span of 14 bases. From germline, CDR1 is SGHTA and CDR2 FQGTGA. CDR3 length: 15 amino acids. Broader study findings: Donors were mostly white British, more females; clonal diversity possibly underestimated. There were vaccine-associated CD4 TCRs across spike, dominant at 160-218 and 743-854.

Libraries were prepared by immunoSEQ multiplex PCR; TCRdb keeps only in-frame clonotypes and omits some of them. This table holds approximately 100,000 clones, around 90% found once. The input for sequencing was peripheral blood, taken on day 0 of MenACWY control vaccination. The TCR originated in an adult in good health. The chain combines TRBV7-3 with TRBJ2-2; D is perhaps TRBD2 (5 bases). The CDR3 DNA follows: TGTGCCAGCAGCCAACGGGGTTTTGGCACCGGGGAGCTGTTTTTT. Protein sequence: CASSQRGFGTGELFF.